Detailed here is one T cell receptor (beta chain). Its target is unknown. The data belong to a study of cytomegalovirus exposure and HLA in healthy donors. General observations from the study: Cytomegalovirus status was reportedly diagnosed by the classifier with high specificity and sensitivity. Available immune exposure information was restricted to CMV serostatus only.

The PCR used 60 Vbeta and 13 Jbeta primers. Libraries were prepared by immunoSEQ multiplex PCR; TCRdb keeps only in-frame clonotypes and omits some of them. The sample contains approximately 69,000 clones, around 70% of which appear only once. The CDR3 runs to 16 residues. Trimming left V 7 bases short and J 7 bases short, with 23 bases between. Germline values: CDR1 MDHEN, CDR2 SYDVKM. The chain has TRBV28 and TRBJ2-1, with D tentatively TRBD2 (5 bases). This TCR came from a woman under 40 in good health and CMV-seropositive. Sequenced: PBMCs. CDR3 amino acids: CASILRRTGVWNEQFF. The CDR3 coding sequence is TGTGCCAGCATCCTGAGGCGGACTGGAGTTTGGAATGAGCAGTTCTTC.